The clone carrying this T cell receptor (beta chain) was found many times. Its antigen is not known. The study left out patients who had uncontrolled infection, other autoimmune disease, pregnancy or lactation. Clinical symptoms, serum thyroxine, TRAb, thyroid ultrasound and orbital computed tomography informed diagnoses. The sample originates from a study of T cells in Graves' hyperthyroidism and ophthalmopathy. Study observations and caveats: A median around 6.8 months before onset, the model predicted ophthalmopathy.

The CDR3 sequence is 17 residues long. V was cut by 6 bases and J by 0 bases, with 18 bases left in between. CDR1 is MDHEN and CDR2 is SYDVKM in the germline V gene. Amplified TCR beta CDR3 regions came from RNA transcripts. Primed by the HTBI set, a first-round RT-PCR was run on the TCR CDR3. TCRdb processed the multiplex PCR reads anew with MiXCR; each CDR3 protein has one entry. This repertoire shows 300,000 to 400,000 distinct CDR3 sequences, 13% found once; its top ten account for around a tenth. This TCR came from a woman under 30 with Graves' hyperthyroidism. This chain joins TRBV28 and TRBJ1-5; D might be TRBD1 (6 bases). Sample: blood. The CDR3 nucleotides are TGTGCCAGCAGCGATCCCCAGGGGCCCTTTAGCAATCAGCCCCAGCATTTT. Its translation is CASSDPQGPFSNQPQHF.